The 16 T cell receptor beta chains listed next were all sequenced from one sample in a study of blood T cell repertoires in COVID-19. Using immunoSEQ multiplex PCR, the repertoire was profiled, and TCRdb retains in-frame clones only, with some absent. The table has about 110,000 clones, roughly two thirds seen once. The sample consisted of peripheral blood. These receptors were collected from a human donor with acute or convalescent COVID-19. The donor label of this sample is uncertain.

In this sample, this clone turned up many times. The chain has TRBV9 and TRBJ1-1; D not certain. Trimming stripped 1 base from V and 3 bases from J, with 7 bases between. CDR1 and CDR2 (germline): SGDLS, YYNGEE. This CDR3 has 13 residues. The CDR3 region has the DNA TGTGCCAGCAGCGTAACCGGTCACACTGAAGCTTTCTTT. Its translation: CASSVTGHTEAFF.

V usage is TRBV3-1 (or the pseudogene TRBV3-2) and J usage is TRBJ1-1; perhaps TRBD1 as D (6 bases). Trimming pared 4 bases from V and 7 bases from J, leaving 13 bases between. CDR3 length equals 13 residues. CDR1 and CDR2 from the germline V gene are LGHDT and YNNKEL (reference sequence). The CDR3 region has the DNA TGTGCCAGCAGCCCCTACAGGGCGGGTGAAGCTTTCTTT. This gives the protein CASSPYRAGEAFF.

The chain employs TRBV6-6 and TRBJ1-2, with D unclear. The V end lost 5 bases, the J end lost 6 bases, and 19 bases lay between the germline ends. Looked up from germline, CDR1 is MNHNY and CDR2 is SVGAGI (reference sequence). The CDR3 spans 15 residues. CDR3 sequence reads: CASSPRSSMGHGYTF. The CDR3 nucleotides are TGTGCCAGCAGTCCTCGGTCGTCCATGGGCCATGGCTACACCTTC.

The chain is built from TRBV29-1 and TRBJ2-1; a weak D match, TRBD2 (5 bases). This CDR3 has 13 amino acids. Looked up from germline, CDR1 is SQVTM and CDR2 is ANQGSEA. Trimming stripped 6 bases from V and 7 bases from J, with 16 bases between. DNA of the CDR3: TGCAGCGTCCCCCGGGGATCAGGAAATGAGCAGTTCTTC. Protein: CSVPRGSGNEQFF.

The chain links TRBV30 to TRBJ1-1; D might be TRBD1 (5 bases). The CDR3 covers 14 residues. V was cut by 6 bases and J by 0 bases, with 14 bases left in between. Germline V gives CDR1 GTSNPN, CDR2 SVGIG (reference sequence). In DNA form, the CDR3 reads TGTGCCTGCCAGGGAGGATTTATGAACACTGAAGCTTTCTTT. Translating it yields CACQGGFMNTEAFF.

The genes are TRBV5-4 and TRBJ1-2, with 8 bases matching TRBD1. J was trimmed by 4 bases and V by 4 bases; bases with no gene match: 3. The CDR3 spans 13 residues. CDR1 SGHNT and CDR2 YYREEE come from the germline V gene (reference sequence). CDR3 nucleotides: TGTGCCAGCAGCAACGACAGGGGCTATGGCTACACCTTC. It codes for CASSNDRGYGYTF.

Details on this clone: The same CDR3 is also encoded by other DNA sequences in this sample. The chain employs TRBV2 and TRBJ1-1; D is uncertain. Deletions cut 1 base from V and 4 bases from J, with 7 bases between. The CDR3 has 13 amino acids. Germline CDR1 and CDR2: SNHLY and FYNNEI. CDR3 sequence: CASSEGRGTEAFF. In nucleotides, the CDR3 is TGTGCCAGCAGTGAAGGCAGAGGCACTGAAGCTTTCTTT.

The V call is TRBV7-6, the J call TRBJ2-3, with TRBD2 matching 15 bases. The CDR3 is made up of 17 amino acids. Germline CDR1 is SGHVS and CDR2 is FNYEAQ. The V gene end was trimmed by 5 bases and the J gene end by 2 bases; junction bases not matched to a gene: 5. CDR3 amino acids: CASSPRTSGGATDTQYF. DNA for the CDR3: TGTGCCAGCAGCCCAAGGACTAGCGGGGGGGCCACAGATACGCAGTATTTT.

The V and J genes are TRBV5-1 and TRBJ2-2, with D tentatively TRBD2 (5 bases). Germline V gives CDR1 SGHRS, CDR2 YFSETQ. Trimming removed 4 bases at V and 4 bases at J, with 5 bases between. The CDR3 is 12 residues long. In DNA form, the CDR3 reads TGCGCCAGCAGCGAGGGCACCGGGGAGCTGTTTTTT. Protein sequence: CASSEGTGELFF.

The CDR3 region has the DNA TGTGCCAGCTCCCGCGACAGGGGCTCTGGGGCCAACGTCCTGACTTTC. Amino acid sequence: CASSRDRGSGANVLTF. V usage is TRBV18 and J usage is TRBJ2-6, with 8 bases lining up with TRBD1. Germline CDR1 and CDR2: KGHSH and LQKENI. V lost 6 bases, J lost 0 bases, and 4 bases stayed unmatched. The length of the CDR3 is 16 residues.

This clone occurred a few times. V is TRBV5-1 and J is TRBJ2-5, with 7 bases fitting TRBD1. The CDR3 contains 15 residues. Losses at the gene ends were 2 bases for V and 2 bases for J; bases not matched to a gene: 6. The germline gives CDR1 SGHRS, CDR2 YFSETQ. CDR3 sequence: CASSFLGQIQETQYF. The CDR3 DNA follows: TGCGCCAGCAGCTTTTTGGGACAGATACAAGAGACCCAGTACTTC.

The V and J genes are TRBV5-1 and TRBJ2-1; D is perhaps TRBD1 (6 bases). Germline CDR1 reads SGHRS; CDR2 reads YFSETQ. The CDR3 has 15 amino acids. V lost 5 bases to trimming and J lost 8 bases, with 20 bases between them. CDR3 residues: CASSSGTLTTHEQFF. The CDR3 region has the DNA TGCGCCAGCAGTTCCGGGACACTGACCACCCATGAGCAGTTCTTC.

This clone was seen only once. The CDR3 spells CASSEFFRRVHPIAKNIQYF. Written as DNA, the CDR3 is TGTGCCAGCAGTGAATTTTTTAGGAGGGTTCACCCCATAGCCAAAAACATTCAGTACTTC. This sequence joins TRBV6-1 and TRBJ2-4, with D perhaps TRBD2 (6 bases). The CDR3 is 20 residues long. V lost 2 bases, J lost 0 bases, and 23 bases lay in between. Germline V CDR1 and CDR2: MNHNS, SASEGT.

The chain combines TRBV27 with TRBJ2-2, with 7 bases matching TRBD1. Unmatched junction bases numbered 4, after V lost 3 bases and J lost 3 bases. Germline CDR1 and CDR2: MNHEY and SMNVEV (reference sequence). The CDR3 length is 15 residues. The CDR3 protein is CASSFRTGDTGELFF. The CDR3 nucleotides read TGTGCCAGCAGTTTCCGGACAGGAGACACCGGGGAGCTGTTTTTT.

This sequence joins TRBV2 and TRBJ1-1, with D possibly TRBD1 on 5 matching bases. Germline-derived CDR1 and CDR2 are SNHLY and FYNNEI. V lost 5 bases and J lost 7, with 14 bases in between. The CDR3 contains 13 residues. The CDR3 loop reads CASSFRTTDEAFF. CDR3 in DNA: TGTGCCAGCAGTTTTAGGACGACAGATGAAGCTTTCTTT.

This clone was observed a single time. The chain uses TRBV19 and TRBJ2-6; 7 bases are a match to TRBD1. Germline V lookup: CDR1 LNHDA, CDR2 SQIVND (reference sequence). This CDR3 comprises 16 residues. V lost 8 bases to trimming and J lost 4 bases; unmatched junction nucleotides: 11. CDR3 loop: CASSPTGLGGANVLTF. The CDR3 nucleotides are TGTGCCAGTTCCCCGACAGGGCTAGGGGGGGCCAACGTCCTGACTTTC. Full variable domain (remainder filled in from reference TRBV19 and TRBJ2-6): DGGITQSPKYLFRKEGQNVTLSCEQNLNHDAMYWYRQDPGQGLRLIYYSQIVNDFQKGDIAEGYSVSREKKESFPLTVTSAQKNPTAFYLCASSPTGLGGANVLTFGAGSRLTVL.